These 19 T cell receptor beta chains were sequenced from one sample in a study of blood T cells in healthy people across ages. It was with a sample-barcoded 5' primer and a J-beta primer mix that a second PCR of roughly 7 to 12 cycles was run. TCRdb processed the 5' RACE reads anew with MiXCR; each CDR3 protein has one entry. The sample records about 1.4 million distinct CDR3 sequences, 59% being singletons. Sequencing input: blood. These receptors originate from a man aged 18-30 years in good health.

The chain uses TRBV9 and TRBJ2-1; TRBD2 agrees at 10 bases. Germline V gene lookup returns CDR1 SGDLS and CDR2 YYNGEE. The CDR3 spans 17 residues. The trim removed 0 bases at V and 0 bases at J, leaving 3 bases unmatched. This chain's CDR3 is CASSVGVAGGSYNEQFF. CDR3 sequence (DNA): TGTGCCAGCAGCGTAGGGGTAGCGGGGGGCTCCTACAATGAGCAGTTCTTC.

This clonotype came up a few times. The CDR3 DNA sequence: TGTGCCAGCAGTCTCGACAGGGCCTCAACTAATGAAAAACTGTTTTTT. It encodes CASSLDRASTNEKLFF. The rearrangement links TRBV6-6 to TRBJ1-4, with TRBD1 identical over 7 bases. The length of the CDR3 is 16 residues. Unmatched junction bases numbered 6, after V lost 5 bases and J lost 0 bases. From germline, CDR1 is MNHNY and CDR2 SVGAGI (reference sequence).

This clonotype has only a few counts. The chain's CDR3 is CASSYTGGAGYTF. CDR3 nucleotides: TGTGCCAGCAGTTACACAGGGGGCGCCGGCTACACCTTC. The J gene is TRBJ1-2, the V gene TRBV6-5; 9 nucleotides match TRBD1. J gave up 8 bases and V 2 bases, and 3 bases lay outside the gene matches. In germline, CDR1 is MNHEY, CDR2 SVGAGI. The CDR3 length is 13 residues.

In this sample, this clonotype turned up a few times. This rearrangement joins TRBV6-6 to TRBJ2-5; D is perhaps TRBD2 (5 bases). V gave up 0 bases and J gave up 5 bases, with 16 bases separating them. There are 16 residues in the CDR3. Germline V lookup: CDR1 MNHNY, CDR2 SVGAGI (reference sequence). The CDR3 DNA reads TGTGCCAGCAGTTACTCGATCGCCCCGGGGTGGGAGACCCAGTACTTC. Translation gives CASSYSIAPGWETQYF.

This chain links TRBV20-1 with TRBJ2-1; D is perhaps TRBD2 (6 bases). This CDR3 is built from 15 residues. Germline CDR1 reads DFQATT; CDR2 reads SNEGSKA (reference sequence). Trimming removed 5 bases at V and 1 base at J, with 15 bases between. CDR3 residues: CSAPGALQSYNEQFF. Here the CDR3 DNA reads TGCAGTGCTCCGGGAGCCCTTCAATCCTACAATGAGCAGTTCTTC.

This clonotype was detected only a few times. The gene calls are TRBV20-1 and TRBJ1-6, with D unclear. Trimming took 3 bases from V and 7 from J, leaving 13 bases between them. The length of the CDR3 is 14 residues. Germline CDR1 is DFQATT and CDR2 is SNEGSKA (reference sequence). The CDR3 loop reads CSASQTINNSPLHF. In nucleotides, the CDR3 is TGCAGTGCTAGCCAGACGATAAACAATTCACCCCTCCACTTT.

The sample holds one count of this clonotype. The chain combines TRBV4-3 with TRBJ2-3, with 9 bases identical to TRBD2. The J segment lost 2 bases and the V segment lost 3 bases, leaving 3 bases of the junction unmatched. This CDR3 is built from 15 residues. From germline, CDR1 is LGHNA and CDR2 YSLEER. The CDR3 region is CASSHSGGTTDTQYF. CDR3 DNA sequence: TGCGCCAGCAGCCACAGCGGGGGGACCACAGATACGCAGTATTTT.

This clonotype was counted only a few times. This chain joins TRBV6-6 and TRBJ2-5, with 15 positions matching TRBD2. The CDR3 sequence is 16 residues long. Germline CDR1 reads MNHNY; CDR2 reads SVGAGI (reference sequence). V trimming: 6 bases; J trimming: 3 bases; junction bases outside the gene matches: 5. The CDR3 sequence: CASSGTSGGTKETQYF. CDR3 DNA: TGTGCCAGCAGCGGGACTAGCGGGGGGACCAAAGAGACCCAGTACTTC.

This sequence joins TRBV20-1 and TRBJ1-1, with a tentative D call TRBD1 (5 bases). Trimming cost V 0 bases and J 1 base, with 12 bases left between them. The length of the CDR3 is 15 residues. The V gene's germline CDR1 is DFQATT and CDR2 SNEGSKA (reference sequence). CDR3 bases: TGCAGTGCTAGAGATCCGGGGACTTCGAACACTGAAGCTTTCTTT. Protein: CSARDPGTSNTEAFF.

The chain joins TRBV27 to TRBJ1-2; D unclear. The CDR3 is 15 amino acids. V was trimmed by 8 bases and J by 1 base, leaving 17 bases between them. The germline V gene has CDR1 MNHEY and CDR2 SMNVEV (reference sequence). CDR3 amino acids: CASAPLDGFNYGYTF. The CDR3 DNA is TGTGCCAGCGCTCCCCTCGACGGCTTTAACTATGGCTACACCTTC.

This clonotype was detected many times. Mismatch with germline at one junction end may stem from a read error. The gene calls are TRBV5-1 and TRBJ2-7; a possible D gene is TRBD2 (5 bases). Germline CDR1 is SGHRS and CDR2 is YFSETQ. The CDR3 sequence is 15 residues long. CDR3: CASSLASSGSYEQYF. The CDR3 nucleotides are TGTGCCAGCAGCTTAGCCTCCTCGGGATCCTACGAGCAGTACTTC.

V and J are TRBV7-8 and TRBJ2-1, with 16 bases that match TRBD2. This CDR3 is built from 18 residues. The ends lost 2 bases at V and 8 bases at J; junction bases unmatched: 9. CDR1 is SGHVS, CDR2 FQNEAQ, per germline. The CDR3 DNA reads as TGTGCCAGCAGCTTAACGATGGGACTAGCGGGAGGGACAGATGAGCAGTTCTTC. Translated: CASSLTMGLAGGTDEQFF.

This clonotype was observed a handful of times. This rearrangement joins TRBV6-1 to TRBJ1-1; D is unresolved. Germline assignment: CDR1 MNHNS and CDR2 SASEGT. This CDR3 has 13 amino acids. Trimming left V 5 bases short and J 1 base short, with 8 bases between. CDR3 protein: CASSRSWNTEAFF. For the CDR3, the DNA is TGTGCCAGCAGTCGGTCTTGGAACACTGAAGCTTTCTTT.

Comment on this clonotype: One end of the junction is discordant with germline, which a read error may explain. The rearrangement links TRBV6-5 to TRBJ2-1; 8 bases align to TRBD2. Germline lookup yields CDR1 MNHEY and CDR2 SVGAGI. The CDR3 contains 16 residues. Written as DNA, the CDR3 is TGTGCCAGCAGCACGGGGGGGACGGGACCCTACAATGGGCAGTTCTTC. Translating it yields CASSTGGTGPYNGQFF.

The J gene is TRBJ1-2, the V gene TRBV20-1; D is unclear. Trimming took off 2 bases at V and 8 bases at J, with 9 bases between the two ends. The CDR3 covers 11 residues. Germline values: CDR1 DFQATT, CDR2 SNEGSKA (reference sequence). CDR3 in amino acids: CSARRERGYTF. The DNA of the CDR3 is TGCAGTGCTAGAAGGGAAAGAGGCTACACCTTC.

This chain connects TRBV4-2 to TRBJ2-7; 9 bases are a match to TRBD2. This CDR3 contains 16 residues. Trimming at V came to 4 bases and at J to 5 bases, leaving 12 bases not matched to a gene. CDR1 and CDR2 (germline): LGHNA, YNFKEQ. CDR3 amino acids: CASSPTLSGGPDEQYF. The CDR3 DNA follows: TGTGCCAGCAGCCCCACCCTTAGCGGGGGCCCCGACGAGCAGTACTTC.

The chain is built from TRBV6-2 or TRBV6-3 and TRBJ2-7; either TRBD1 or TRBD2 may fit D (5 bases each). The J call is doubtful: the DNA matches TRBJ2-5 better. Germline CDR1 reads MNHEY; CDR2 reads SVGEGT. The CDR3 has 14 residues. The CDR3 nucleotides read TGTGCCAGCAGCCTCCCGGACACTAGGGGGACCCAGTACTTC. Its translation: CASSLPDTRGTQYF.

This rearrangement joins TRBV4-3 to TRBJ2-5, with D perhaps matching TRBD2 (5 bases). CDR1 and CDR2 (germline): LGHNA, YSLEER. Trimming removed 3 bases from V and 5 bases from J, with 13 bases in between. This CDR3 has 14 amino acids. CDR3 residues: CASSQVSGFETQYF. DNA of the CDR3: TGCGCCAGCAGCCAGGTCAGCGGTTTCGAGACCCAGTACTTC.

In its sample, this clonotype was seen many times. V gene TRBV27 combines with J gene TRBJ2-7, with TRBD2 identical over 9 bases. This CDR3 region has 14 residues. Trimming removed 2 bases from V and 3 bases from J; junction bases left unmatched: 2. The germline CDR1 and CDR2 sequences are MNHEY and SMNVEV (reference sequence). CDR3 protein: CASSLAGGLYEQYF. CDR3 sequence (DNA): TGTGCCAGCAGTTTAGCGGGGGGGCTCTACGAGCAGTACTTC.